This T cell receptor (beta chain) was documented in a study of T cell responses to AZD1222 COVID-19 vaccine (dated by TCRdb to the early 2020s). Notes on the research overall: Because spike-specific TCR depth and breadth did not differ between the two schedules, AZD1222 recipients who got a second dose at roughly 4 weeks were pooled with those who got a second dose at roughly 12 weeks. TCR sequencing was performed for over 230 trial participants, of whom about 200 were given two doses of AZD1222 and about 25 were given two doses of MenACWY control vaccine. Enrollment into the trials was organized by age into subgroups of 18-55, 56-69 and 70-plus years, and those subgroups contained approximately 160, 26 and 62 TCR-sequenced participants, respectively.

As regards this clone: The antigen it recognizes is unknown. Base qualities are not recorded, but no much larger clone differs from it by a single base.

The full study reports these points: Conclusions about previously exposed vaccinees were limited because only a handful of AZD1222 recipients were SARS-CoV-2 seropositive at baseline. After two AZD1222 doses, both the breadth and the depth of spike-specific TCRs were significantly higher than at day 0 and than in MenACWY recipients. The 56-69-year group was small, and its depth increase did not reach significance, likely because of low power. Nearly half of unique spike-specific TCRs reportedly recognized epitopes outside regions mutated in the B.1.351 and B.1.1.7 variants. Because no day 14 peak-response samples were available, the repertoires could be characterized only after the peak T cell response. Participants were mostly white British, with more females than males. The authors suggested clonal diversity may have been underestimated. Vaccine-associated CD4 TCRs spanned the whole spike protein, with dominant responses in regions 160-218 and 743-854.

This specimen's time point label, interpreted: baseline before first vaccination. Vaccinee samples came from UK trials COV001 and COV002, including a single-blind randomized controlled phase 2/3 trial of AZD1222 (ChAdOx1 nCoV-19) in healthy adults. For TCRbeta chain sequencing, PBMC samples were collected from trial participants at day 0 and at day 28 after the second dose. The CDR3 regions of human TCRbeta chains were subjected to immunosequencing. The study's own analysis went as follows. TCRs in the repertoires were matched against a reference library of SARS-CoV-2-specific TCRs that had been generated with the MIRA antigen-specificity platform. Breadth was defined as the fraction of unique TCRs that were SARS-CoV-2-associated, and depth was defined as the fraction of total T cells that were SARS-CoV-2-associated. Using the MIRA data, each spike-specific TCR was assigned both to the spike region to which the TCR was reactive and to a CD4 or CD8 class. Log10-transformed breadth and depth values were compared by one-way ANOVA with Sidak's multiple comparisons tests. The table comes from immuneACCESS by way of TCRdb, which keeps in-frame sequences with V and J called. Part of the clones is missing from these tables; in studies checked, under half for an unresolved V gene and the rest for unknown reasons. V, J and clone size are taken as reported in that table, and D and trimming were inferred from the DNA itself. The sample table lists 150,000 or so clones, about nine tenths of them with a count of one. The ten largest clones represent approximately 17% of the sample.

The clonotype originates from an adult in good health. This material consisted of peripheral blood, taken on day 0 of AZD1222 vaccination.

The CDR3 loop reads CASSPRPGQGDEKLFF. The nucleotide sequence is given as TGTGCCAGCTCACCACGACCGGGACAGGGGGATGAAAAACTGTTTTTT. The rearranged chain carries TRBV18 and TRBJ1-4; 11 of the junction bases match TRBD1. The germline V gene supplies CDR1 KGHSH and CDR2 LQKENI. The germline V and J ends show losses of 1 base and 6 bases respectively, and no gene match explains 4 bases of the junction. The CDR3 measures 16 amino acids from cysteine to phenylalanine. Of all the DNA, just the CDR3 is kept, 48 bases in frame from base 1.